The TCR beta chain under discussion was sequenced for a study of CD8 T cells in ankylosing spondylitis. Remarks on this clonotype: Antigen unknown.

By quantitative 5'-RACE with molecular barcodes, the TCR beta libraries were made. From the 5' RACE reads, TCRdb called clonotypes with MiXCR, one entry per CDR3 protein. The repertoire has about 480,000 distinct CDR3 sequences, more than 15% of them found once; the top ten carry 0.85% to 1.3%. CDR1 and CDR2 (germline): WSHSY, SAAADI. This CDR3 contains 11 residues. V was clipped by 6 bases and J by 7 bases, with 6 bases between them. Study-level points and caveats: Several highly homologous variants made up a TCR beta motif that seemed to typify ankylosing spondylitis blood. Several of the motif variants were reported before in synovial fluid and blood from reactive arthritis. The disease-linked clones had a CD8+ phenotype and low blood frequencies. Researchers reportedly found disease-linked clones significantly enriched in matched ankylosing spondylitis synovial fluid.

Sequencing input: blood, either unsorted or a sorted T cell fraction (not recorded which). This sequence joins TRBV10-2 and TRBJ1-4; the D is unclear. The clonotype comes from a male donor with ankylosing spondylitis. CDR3 protein: CASRHTEKLFF. DNA of the CDR3: TGCGCCAGCAGACACACTGAAAAACTGTTTTTT.